Listed here are 30 T cell receptor beta chains from one sample, sequenced in a study of cytomegalovirus exposure and HLA in healthy donors. This PCR relied on a set of 60 Vbeta primers and 13 Jbeta primers. Produced via immunoSEQ multiplex PCR; TCRdb's table is partial and in-frame only. The sample carries roughly 150,000 clones, roughly 74% recorded once. Sequenced input: PBMCs. These receptors all stem from a man aged 18 to 30 in good health and CMV-seropositive.

The chain carries TRBV6-1 and TRBJ2-7, with D possibly being TRBD1 (5 bases). Germline V gene sequence: CDR1 MNHNS, CDR2 SASEGT. The CDR3 loop spans 15 amino acids. Trimming removed 0 bases from V and 0 bases from J, with 9 bases in between. CDR3 amino acids: CASSEAWQGSYEQYF. CDR3 coding DNA: TGTGCCAGCAGTGAAGCCTGGCAGGGCTCCTACGAGCAGTACTTC.

This clone was detected a few times. The chain is built from TRBV5-1 and TRBJ2-5; 9 bases match TRBD2. Germline lookup yields CDR1 SGHRS and CDR2 YFSETQ. This CDR3 has 15 residues. V lost 1 base and J lost 2; bases outside the gene matches: 3. The CDR3 coding sequence is TGCGCCAGCAGCTTGTTGCTAGCGGGACAAGAGACCCAGTACTTC. Translation: CASSLLLAGQETQYF. The full variable domain, with the rest looked up from reference TRBV5-1 and TRBJ2-5, is KAGVTQTPRYLIKTRGQQVTLSCSPISGHRSVSWYQQTPGQGLQFLFEYFSETQRNKGNFPGRFSGRQFSNSRSEMNVSTLELGDSALYLCASSLLLAGQETQYFGPGTRLLVL.

In DNA, the CDR3 is TGCAGCGTTGAAGAGGGGCAGGGAAGCACTGAAGCTTTCTTT. This gives the protein CSVEEGQGSTEAFF. This rearrangement joins TRBV29-1 to TRBJ1-1, with D maybe TRBD1 (5 bases). CDR1 is SQVTM and CDR2 is ANQGSEA in the germline V gene. The V end was cut by 0 bases, the J end by 4 bases, with 12 bases between. The CDR3 length is 14 residues.

The chain joins TRBV7-9 to TRBJ1-4; 9 bases line up with TRBD1. Germline CDR1 and CDR2: SEHNR and FQNEAQ (reference sequence). Unmatched junction bases numbered 10, after V lost 5 bases and J lost 6 bases. The CDR3 has 16 residues. The CDR3 spells CASSQYGQGLYEKLFF. CDR3 DNA sequence: TGTGCCAGCAGCCAATACGGACAGGGGCTTTATGAAAAACTGTTTTTT.

This clone has only one observation. The chain carries TRBV6-1 and TRBJ2-3, with 7 bases matching TRBD2. Germline V lookup: CDR1 MNHNS, CDR2 SASEGT. V shed 2 bases and J 10 bases; nucleotides not matched to a gene: 12. The CDR3 contains 15 residues. This CDR3 is CASSEPRGVAPAQYF. CDR3 bases: TGTGCCAGCAGTGAACCCCGGGGGGTAGCCCCAGCGCAGTATTTT.

V usage is TRBV28 and J usage is TRBJ2-1; maybe TRBD1 (5 bases). The CDR3 spans 17 residues. V gave up 5 bases and J gave up 4 bases, with 21 bases separating them. Germline assignment: CDR1 MDHEN and CDR2 SYDVKM. The CDR3 DNA follows: TGTGCCAGCAGTCTAAGGTCGACAGACCCCCGTTACAATGAGCAGTTCTTC. Translation: CASSLRSTDPRYNEQFF.

This rearrangement joins TRBV2 to TRBJ2-5, with D possibly being TRBD2 (6 bases). Germline V CDR1 and CDR2: SNHLY, FYNNEI. The CDR3 runs 15 residues. With 6 bases removed from V and 2 bases from J, the gap between germline ends came to 16 bases. This CDR3 reads CASSPHGGKQETQYF. In DNA form, the CDR3 reads TGTGCCAGCAGCCCCCATGGGGGGAAGCAAGAGACCCAGTACTTC.

The chain employs TRBV14 and TRBJ1-4; 7 bases map to TRBD1. Germline V gives CDR1 SGHDN, CDR2 FVKESK. The trim removed 3 bases at V and 10 bases at J, leaving 8 bases unmatched. This CDR3 comprises 14 residues. CDR3 in amino acids: CASSQTGLGGKLFF. DNA of the CDR3: TGTGCCAGCAGCCAGACAGGGCTCGGGGGAAAACTGTTTTTT. Complete variable domain (other parts from reference TRBV14 and TRBJ1-4): EAGVTQFPSHSVIEKGQTVTLRCDPISGHDNLYWYRRVMGKEIKFLLHFVKESKQDESGMPNNRFLAERTGGTYSTLKVQPAELEDSGVYFCASSQTGLGGKLFFGSGTQLSVL.

V is TRBV6-1 and J is TRBJ1-2; the D is unclear. CDR3 size: 15 residues. Trimming took off 6 bases at V and 0 bases at J, with 14 bases between the two ends. Germline V CDR1 and CDR2: MNHNS, SASEGT. The CDR3 DNA follows: TGTGCCAGCAGGGCTCAGAGGTTTTCTAACTATGGCTACACCTTC. Its protein product is CASRAQRFSNYGYTF.

The chain employs TRBV27 and TRBJ1-4; D possibly corresponds to TRBD1 (6 bases). The V end was cut by 5 bases, the J end by 5 bases, with 15 bases between. CDR1 is MNHEY and CDR2 is SMNVEV in the germline V gene (reference sequence). The CDR3 is made up of 15 amino acids. This chain's CDR3 is CASSPQGRQNEKLFF. The CDR3 bases are TGTGCCAGCAGTCCACAGGGACGACAGAATGAAAAACTGTTTTTT. The full variable domain, rest sourced from reference TRBV27 and TRBJ1-4, is EAQVTQNPRYLITVTGKKLTVTCSQNMNHEYMSWYRQDPGLGLRQIYYSMNVEVTDKGDVPEGYKVSRKEKRNFPLILESPSPNQTSLYFCASSPQGRQNEKLFFGSGTQLSVL.

This sequence joins TRBV9 and TRBJ2-1; D remains ambiguous. There are 16 residues in the CDR3. Looked up from germline, CDR1 is SGDLS and CDR2 is YYNGEE. Trimming stripped 3 bases from V and 0 bases from J, with 13 bases between. For the CDR3, the DNA is TGTGCCAGCAGCGAGAGTGATCTGAGCTCCTACAATGAGCAGTTCTTC. Amino acid sequence: CASSESDLSSYNEQFF. The variable domain in full, with the rest retrieved from reference TRBV9 and TRBJ2-1, is DSGVTQTPKHLITATGQRVTLRCSPRSGDLSVYWYQQSLDQGLQFLIQYYNGEERAKGNILERFSAQQFPDLHSELNLSSLELGDSALYFCASSESDLSSYNEQFFGPGTRLTVL.

This chain uses TRBV18 with TRBJ2-5; 7 bases line up with TRBD2. CDR1 and CDR2 (germline): KGHSH, LQKENI. The V gene end was trimmed by 3 bases and the J gene end by 2 bases; junction bases not matched to a gene: 12. This CDR3 spans 17 amino acids. In DNA form, the CDR3 reads TGTGCCAGCTCACCGTTGTCGACGGGAGGTGGGCAAGAGACCCAGTACTTC. It is translated as CASSPLSTGGGQETQYF.

The V gene is TRBV6-1, the J gene TRBJ2-7; D perhaps matches TRBD1 (6 bases). With 2 bases removed from V and 6 bases from J, the gap between germline ends came to 14 bases. The CDR3 has 14 residues. CDR1 is MNHNS and CDR2 is SASEGT in the germline V gene. For the CDR3, the DNA is TGTGCCAGCAGTGAAAGGGGGATTATCGGCGAGCAGTACTTC. Its translation: CASSERGIIGEQYF.

The rearrangement links TRBV5-1 to TRBJ1-4; D call uncertain. V was shortened by 2 bases and J by 8 bases, with 13 bases between the two germline ends. This CDR3 is 14 amino acids long. The germline V gene has CDR1 SGHRS and CDR2 YFSETQ. Written as DNA, the CDR3 is TGCGCCAGCAGCTTTACGGGGAACGAGGAAAAACTGTTTTTT. Its protein is CASSFTGNEEKLFF.

V usage is TRBV6-4 and J usage is TRBJ2-3, with a weak D call TRBD1 (6 bases). V was trimmed by 6 bases and J by 5 bases, leaving 6 bases between them. The germline gives CDR1 MRHNA, CDR2 SNTAGT. The CDR3 sequence is 11 residues long. CDR3 in amino acids: CASRGGDTQYF. As DNA, the CDR3 is TGTGCCAGCAGAGGGGGAGATACGCAGTATTTT.

This clone came up a few times. This chain connects TRBV9 to TRBJ2-1, with D maybe TRBD2 (5 bases). V lost 0 bases to trimming and J lost 9 bases, with 7 bases between them. The CDR3 has 12 residues. CDR1 and CDR2 (germline): SGDLS, YYNGEE. In DNA, the CDR3 is TGTGCCAGCAGCGTAGCTACTAGTGAGCAGTTCTTC. The encoded protein is CASSVATSEQFF.

The rearrangement joins TRBV7-3 to TRBJ2-7; a possible D gene is TRBD2 (5 bases). Germline-derived CDR1 and CDR2 are SGHTA and FQGTGA. This CDR3 has 17 residues. Deletions cut 5 bases from V and 3 bases from J, with 23 bases between. CDR3 protein: CASSASYGGTEFYEQYF. For the CDR3, the DNA is TGTGCCAGCAGCGCCTCTTATGGAGGCACAGAATTCTACGAGCAGTACTTC.

V gene TRBV28 combines with J gene TRBJ2-7; 8 bases agree with TRBD1. The germline gives CDR1 MDHEN, CDR2 SYDVKM. Germline trimming cut 6 bases from V and 3 bases from J; bases unmatched to any gene: 7. The length of the CDR3 is 14 residues. This CDR3 reads CASSFTTGGYEQYF. Written as DNA, the CDR3 is TGTGCCAGCAGCTTCACTACAGGGGGCTACGAGCAGTACTTC.

The chain uses TRBV6-5 and TRBJ1-6; 7 bases match TRBD1. Looked up from germline, CDR1 is MNHEY and CDR2 is SVGAGI. The V gene end was trimmed by 2 bases and the J gene end by 13 bases; junction bases not matched to a gene: 11. This CDR3 is 15 amino acids long. This CDR3 reads CASSYEQGQAAPLHF. The CDR3 DNA sequence: TGTGCCAGCAGTTACGAACAAGGACAGGCGGCCCCCCTCCACTTT.

The gene calls are TRBV28 and TRBJ1-5, with a tentative D call TRBD1 (5 bases). Germline CDR1 reads MDHEN; CDR2 reads SYDVKM. V gave up 9 bases and J gave up 2 bases, with 17 bases separating them. The CDR3 length is 15 residues. The CDR3 sequence is CASWTRVSRNQPQHF. Here the CDR3 DNA reads TGTGCCAGTTGGACCAGGGTTTCGCGCAATCAGCCCCAGCATTTT.

The chain carries TRBV5-1 and TRBJ2-1; possible D gene TRBD1, 5 bases. The V gene lost 0 bases and the J gene lost 7 bases, with 17 bases spanning the gap. CDR3 length: 16 amino acids. Germline CDR1 is SGHRS and CDR2 is YFSETQ. In nucleotides, the CDR3 is TGCGCCAGCAGCTTGGAGGTGACCCCAGGGTGGAATGAGCAGTTCTTC. It specifies CASSLEVTPGWNEQFF.

This clone was detected a few times. CDR3 amino acids: CASSRRTFSYNEQFF. The CDR3 DNA sequence: TGTGCCAGCAGCAGGAGGACTTTCTCCTACAATGAGCAGTTCTTC. The chain couples TRBV5-6 to TRBJ2-1; a possible D gene is TRBD2 (5 bases). Germline CDR1 reads SGHDT; CDR2 reads YYEEEE. The CDR3 is made up of 15 amino acids. The ends were cut back, 4 bases at V and 0 bases at J, with 11 bases in the middle. Supplemented by reference TRBV5-6 and TRBJ2-1, the full variable domain reads DAGVTQSPTHLIKTRGQQVTLRCSPKSGHDTVSWYQQALGQGPQFIFQYYEEEERQRGNFPDRFSGHQFPNYSSELNVNALLLGDSALYLCASSRRTFSYNEQFFGPGTRLTVL.

The V call is TRBV6-1, the J call TRBJ2-7; D possibly corresponds to TRBD1 (6 bases). The CDR3 is made up of 15 amino acids. Germline V gene sequence: CDR1 MNHNS, CDR2 SASEGT. V gave up 1 base and J gave up 1 base, with 11 bases separating them. For the CDR3, the DNA is TGTGCCAGCAGTGAAGAGACAGGACAATCCTACGAGCAGTACTTC. Translation: CASSEETGQSYEQYF.

About this clone itself: The junction and the germline gene differ at one end; a read error may be behind it. Other nucleotide sequences in the sample specify the same CDR3. The CDR3 loop is CASSLTSGKGYF. Written as DNA, the CDR3 is TGTGCCAGCAGCCTGACTAGCGGGAAGGGGTATTTC. The chain recombines TRBV5-4 with TRBJ2-3, with 11 bases matching TRBD2. CDR3 length equals 12 residues. Germline V gene sequence: CDR1 SGHNT, CDR2 YYREEE (reference sequence).

The chain combines TRBV6-1 with TRBJ1-3, with a weak D call TRBD1 (5 bases). Germline assignment: CDR1 MNHNS and CDR2 SASEGT. CDR3 length: 17 residues. V shed 0 bases and J shed 0 bases, with 12 bases lying between them. CDR3 sequence reads: CASSEARNRHSGNTIYF. For the CDR3, the DNA is TGTGCCAGCAGTGAAGCGCGAAACAGGCACTCTGGAAACACCATATATTTT.

J is TRBJ1-1 and V is TRBV28; unclear D gene. Trimming took off 1 base at V and 0 bases at J, with 9 bases between the two ends. CDR1 MDHEN and CDR2 SYDVKM come from the germline V gene. The CDR3 loop spans 15 amino acids. The CDR3 sequence: CASSLLVDMNTEAFF. In DNA form, the CDR3 reads TGTGCCAGCAGTTTATTGGTAGACATGAACACTGAAGCTTTCTTT.

For this clone: The same CDR3 is also encoded by other DNA sequences in this sample. The V gene is TRBV28, the J gene TRBJ2-6; possible D gene TRBD2, 6 bases. From germline, CDR1 is MDHEN and CDR2 SYDVKM. This CDR3 has 15 residues. V gave up 3 bases and J gave up 3 bases, with 9 bases separating them. For the CDR3, the DNA is TGTGCCAGCAGTTTGGGGGGTAGTGGGGCCAACGTCCTGACTTTC. Encoded protein: CASSLGGSGANVLTF.

The V gene is TRBV4-1, the J gene TRBJ2-3, with 9 bases lining up with TRBD1. Germline assignment: CDR1 MGHRA and CDR2 YSYEKL. V shed 3 bases, J shed 2 bases, and the junction held 6 bases outside the gene matches. The length of the CDR3 is 16 residues. CDR3 loop: CASSQSGTGHTDTQYF. DNA for the CDR3: TGCGCCAGCAGCCAGAGCGGGACAGGGCACACAGATACGCAGTATTTT.

This clone showed up just once. The rearrangement links TRBV29-1 to TRBJ2-5, with TRBD2 matching over 8 bases. This CDR3 contains 15 residues. The trim removed 3 bases at V and 4 bases at J, leaving 10 bases unmatched. The V gene's germline CDR1 is SQVTM and CDR2 ANQGSEA. The CDR3 nucleotides are TGCAGCGTTGACGCGGGGGGCCGAGTCGGAGAGACCCAGTACTTC. It is translated as CSVDAGGRVGETQYF.

The gene calls are TRBV28 and TRBJ2-3; D ambiguous. This CDR3 has 15 amino acids. Trimming took 5 bases from V and 8 from J, leaving 20 bases between them. The germline CDR1 and CDR2 sequences are MDHEN and SYDVKM. The CDR3 coding sequence is TGTGCCAGCAGTCCTTTTGGAGCTTCGCCGAGTACGCAGTATTTT. This gives the protein CASSPFGASPSTQYF.